The 8 T cell receptor beta chains below were found in one sample sequenced in a study of high-grade serous ovarian cancer treatment subgroups. Tumor samples were obtained before definitive surgery or chemotherapy. The protocol was immunoSEQ multiplex PCR, while the TCRdb copy is restricted to in-frame clones and leaves out a portion. The top ten clones hold roughly 2.2% of a sample with about 30,000 clones, about 88% of them seen once. Sequenced input: tumor tissue. These receptors came from a human donor with high-grade serous ovarian cancer.

The V gene is TRBV19, the J gene TRBJ1-5; D gene ambiguous. This CDR3 has 15 residues. Germline loops: CDR1 LNHDA, CDR2 SQIVND (reference sequence). Trimming pared 3 bases from V and 2 bases from J, leaving 11 bases between. CDR3 sequence (DNA): TGTGCCAGTAGTATCTTGGGTGATGGCAATCAGCCCCAGCATTTT. It is translated as CASSILGDGNQPQHF.

V and J are TRBV7-9 and TRBJ2-7; possible D gene TRBD2, 5 bases. Per the germline V gene, CDR1 is SEHNR and CDR2 is FQNEAQ (reference sequence). This CDR3 region has 15 residues. V lost 5 bases to trimming and J lost 3 bases, with 17 bases between them. Here the CDR3 reads CASSKSGGSHYEQYF. The CDR3 region has the DNA TGTGCCAGCAGCAAATCGGGCGGGTCTCACTACGAGCAGTACTTC.

This clone was detected only a few times. The chain combines TRBV27 with TRBJ1-4; D call uncertain. Germline V lookup: CDR1 MNHEY, CDR2 SMNVEV (reference sequence). V was trimmed by 0 bases and J by 7 bases, leaving 3 bases between them. The CDR3 runs 12 residues. CDR3 sequence reads: CASSLSGEKLFF. DNA for the CDR3: TGTGCCAGCAGTTTATCAGGTGAAAAACTGTTTTTT.

CDR3 sequence: CASSPNRDRSTGELFF. CDR3 DNA sequence: TGTGCCAGCAGCCCAAACCGGGACAGGAGCACCGGGGAGCTGTTTTTT. The rearrangement links TRBV4-2 to TRBJ2-2; 8 positions agree with TRBD1. The CDR3 sequence is 16 residues long. Per the germline V gene, CDR1 is LGHNA and CDR2 is YNFKEQ. V was pared by 4 bases and J by 4 bases, with 8 bases of the junction left unmatched.

The J gene is TRBJ2-6, the V gene TRBV9, with a possible D match to TRBD2 (5 bases). V lost 4 bases to trimming and J lost 1 base, with 18 bases between them. The CDR3 has 18 amino acids. Looked up from germline, CDR1 is SGDLS and CDR2 is YYNGEE. The CDR3 loop reads CASSSQHHPGSGANVLTF. The CDR3 bases are TGTGCCAGCAGCTCCCAACACCACCCGGGATCTGGGGCCAACGTCCTGACTTTC.

The rearrangement uses TRBV9 and TRBJ2-7; D ambiguous. Trimming took off 4 bases at V and 4 bases at J, with 12 bases between the two ends. The CDR3 is 13 residues long. Germline V CDR1 and CDR2: SGDLS, YYNGEE. The chain's CDR3 is CASSFGPHYEQYF. Written as DNA, the CDR3 is TGTGCCAGCAGCTTTGGACCGCATTACGAGCAGTACTTC.

The V gene is TRBV18, the J gene TRBJ1-5; a possible D gene is TRBD1 (5 bases). With 3 bases removed from V and 4 bases from J, the gap between germline ends came to 13 bases. Germline V gene lookup returns CDR1 KGHSH and CDR2 LQKENI. CDR3 length equals 15 residues. The CDR3 spells CASSPGGEWNQPQHF. CDR3 coding DNA: TGTGCCAGCTCACCGGGAGGGGAGTGGAATCAGCCCCAGCATTTT.

The chain couples TRBV28 to TRBJ2-7; D is possibly TRBD2 (6 bases). The germline V and J ends were trimmed by 6 bases and 9 bases, with 30 bases remaining between them. The CDR3 spans 17 residues. Germline CDR1 reads MDHEN; CDR2 reads SYDVKM. CDR3 nucleotide sequence: TGTGCCAGCAGACTAACTACAAACATTCGGGCGGGAAGAAGGCAGTACTTC. Its protein is CASRLTTNIRAGRRQYF. Full variable domain (outside the CDR3, taken from reference TRBV28 and TRBJ2-7): DVKVTQSSRYLVKRTGEKVFLECVQDMDHENMFWYRQDPGLGLRLIYFSYDVKMKEKGDIPEGYSVSREKKERFSLILESASTNQTSMYLCASRLTTNIRAGRRQYFGPGTRLTVT.